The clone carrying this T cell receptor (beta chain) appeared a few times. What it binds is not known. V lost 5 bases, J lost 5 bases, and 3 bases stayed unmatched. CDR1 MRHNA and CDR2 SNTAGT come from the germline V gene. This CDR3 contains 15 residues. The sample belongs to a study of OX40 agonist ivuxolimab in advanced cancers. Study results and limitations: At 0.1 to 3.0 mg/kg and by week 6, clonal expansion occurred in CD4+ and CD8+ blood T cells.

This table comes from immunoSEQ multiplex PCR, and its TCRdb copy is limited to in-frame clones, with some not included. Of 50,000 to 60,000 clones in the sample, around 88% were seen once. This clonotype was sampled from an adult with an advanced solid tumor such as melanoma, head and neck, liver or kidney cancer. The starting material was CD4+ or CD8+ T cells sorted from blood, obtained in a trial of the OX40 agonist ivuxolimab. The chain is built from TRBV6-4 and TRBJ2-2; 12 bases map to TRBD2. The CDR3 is CASSRLAGETGELFF. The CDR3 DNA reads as TGTGCCAGCAGTAGACTAGCGGGAGAGACCGGGGAGCTGTTTTTT.